The clone carrying this T cell receptor beta chain was detected only once. Antigen unknown. The germline V and J ends were trimmed by 2 bases and 7 bases, with 14 bases remaining between them. Germline V lookup: CDR1 MNHNS, CDR2 SASEGT. This CDR3 comprises 15 residues. Semi-nested PCR with Nested Universal Primer A followed constant-region reverse priming of full-length variable regions. From the 5' RACE reads, TCRdb called clonotypes with MiXCR, one entry per CDR3 protein. This sample has 55,000 to 75,000 distinct CDR3 sequences; approximately 31% occur once, and the top ten carry around 2.5%. Naive CD4+ T cells were purified with Tregs depleted by CD25. Study outcomes and limitations: Tumor Treg TCRs overlapped most with tumor naive CD4+ cells. The larger cohort examined one V-J beta rearrangement, not whole repertoires.

Sample: tumor-infiltrating naive CD4+ T cells sorted from the breast tumor. Regarding subset: naive CD4+ T cells, CD4+CD45RA+CD25-. The chain combines TRBV6-1 with TRBJ1-4; no clear D. The receptor was isolated from a female donor with breast cancer. The CDR3 region has the DNA TGTGCCAGCAGTGAATTCGATGGGAGAGCTGAAAAACTGTTTTTT. Amino acids: CASSEFDGRAEKLFF.